The TCR beta chain under discussion was sequenced for a study of shared clonotypes between healthy human individuals. Study-level findings and limits: The sharing of roughly 5% of naive CD4 clonotypes was seen across a handful of donors.

CDR1 SGHRS and CDR2 YFSETQ come from the germline V gene. Trimming took off 5 bases at V and 0 bases at J, with 13 bases between the two ends. The length of the CDR3 is 15 residues. In the original processing: With immunoSEQ giving junction-only sequences and no quality scores, filtering differed. TCRdb keeps only in-frame clones here, not all; method: immunoSEQ multiplex PCR. That table supplies the V and J calls and clone size; D and trimming were determined from the DNA. The sample has some 800,000 clones; 80% to 95% are singletons. Selected positively for CCR7 and CD45RO-negative, naive CD8 cells excluded terminally differentiated effector memory CD45RA+ cells. A single count supports this clone. Antigen: not known.

V and J are TRBV5-1 and TRBJ2-3; D gene unclear. The specimen was naive CD8+ T cells sorted from blood. This receptor was obtained from a man aged 25 to 40 in good health. The DNA for the CDR3 is TGCGCCAGCAGTCCCCGACCGGAAAGCACAGATACGCAGTATTTT. Protein sequence: CASSPRPESTDTQYF. Drawing the rest from reference TRBV5-1 and TRBJ2-3, the complete variable domain is KAGVTQTPRYLIKTRGQQVTLSCSPISGHRSVSWYQQTPGQGLQFLFEYFSETQRNKGNFPGRFSGRQFSNSRSEMNVSTLELGDSALYLCASSPRPESTDTQYFGPGTRLTVL.